Below are 18 T cell receptor beta chains sequenced from a single sample in a study of beta chain features in type 1 diabetes. The isolated RNA, all of it, was reverse transcribed, so expressed TCRB transcripts were what got sequenced. Data came from immunoSEQ multiplex PCR; TCRdb stores just in-frame clones and leaves some out. Among under 90,000 clones listed, about 32% were seen once. Sequencing was done on a sample of stem cell memory CD4+ T cells from blood. The receptors come from a woman between 18 and 30 years old in good health.

This clone was detected only a few times. The chain has TRBV2 and TRBJ2-1, with D unresolved. The germline V gene encodes CDR1 SNHLY and CDR2 FYNNEI. The length of the CDR3 is 14 residues. Trimming cost V 0 bases and J 10 bases, with 13 bases left between them. CDR3 DNA: TGTGCCAGCAGTGAAGCGCTTCGTGGAGTCGAGCAGTTCTTC. Translated, it gives CASSEALRGVEQFF.

This clone turned up a few times. The chain employs TRBV9 and TRBJ1-2, with a possible D match to TRBD1 (6 bases). Germline assignment: CDR1 SGDLS and CDR2 YYNGEE. V was clipped by 5 bases and J by 3 bases, with 14 bases between them. This CDR3 is built from 14 residues. CDR3 amino acids: CASSQGPGDYGYTF. Written as DNA, the CDR3 is TGTGCCAGCAGTCAGGGGCCCGGAGACTATGGCTACACCTTC.

This clone was observed a few times. The chain has TRBV20-1 and TRBJ2-3; no reliable D call. The V and J ends lost 3 bases and 1 base respectively, with 2 bases between them. Germline assignment: CDR1 DFQATT and CDR2 SNEGSKA (reference sequence). The CDR3 sequence is 11 residues long. The CDR3 region is CSASGTDTQYF. DNA for the CDR3: TGCAGTGCTAGCGGCACAGATACGCAGTATTTT.

The genes are TRBV7-2 and TRBJ1-1; D may be TRBD1 (5 bases). Trimming left V 3 bases short and J 4 bases short, with 9 bases between. The CDR3 is 13 residues long. CDR1 is SGHTA, CDR2 FQGNSA, per germline. CDR3 sequence: CASSFMGRTEAFF. The CDR3 nucleotides read TGTGCCAGCAGCTTTATGGGGCGCACTGAAGCTTTCTTT.

V gene TRBV6-6 combines with J gene TRBJ2-7, with 11 bases matching TRBD2. CDR1 MNHNY and CDR2 SVGAGI come from the germline V gene (reference sequence). The ends lost 6 bases at V and 3 bases at J; junction bases unmatched: 7. CDR3 length equals 15 residues. CDR3 nucleotides: TGTGCCAGCAGCCGCCCTACTAGCGGGAGCTACGAGCAGTACTTC. Its protein is CASSRPTSGSYEQYF.

The rearrangement links TRBV5-1 to TRBJ2-3, with 8 bases aligning to TRBD2. The junction had 7 bases not matched to a gene; V was cut back by 3 bases and J by 4 bases. The CDR3 runs to 15 residues. CDR1 and CDR2 from the germline V gene are SGHRS and YFSETQ. CDR3 DNA: TGCGCCAGCAGCTACGGGACTAGTGGACCAGATACGCAGTATTTT. Protein sequence: CASSYGTSGPDTQYF.

CDR3 in amino acids: CATSRASGVATDTQYF. The CDR3 DNA follows: TGTGCCACCAGCAGAGCTAGCGGGGTCGCCACAGATACGCAGTATTTT. This chain joins TRBV15 and TRBJ2-3, with TRBD2 matching 9 bases. Germline V gene data show CDR1 as LNHNV and CDR2 as YYDKDF (reference sequence). The CDR3 spans 16 residues. The junction had 4 bases not matched to a gene; V was cut back by 1 base and J by 2 bases. Based on the CDR3 plus reference TRBV15 and TRBJ2-3, the full variable domain is DAMVIQNPRYQVTQFGKPVTLSCSQTLNHNVMYWYQQKSSQAPKLLFHYYDKDFNNEADTPDNFQSRRPNTSFCFLDIRSPGLGDTAMYLCATSRASGVATDTQYFGPGTRLTVL.

This clone has a handful of counts. The chain is built from TRBV7-3 and TRBJ2-7; TRBD2 might be the D (6 bases). The CDR3 is 15 residues long. V was cut by 5 bases and J by 2 bases, with 16 bases left in between. Germline values: CDR1 SGHTA, CDR2 FQGTGA. In DNA, the CDR3 is TGTGCCAGCAGCCCAGGAGGAGGGATACCCTACGAGCAGTACTTC. Its translation: CASSPGGGIPYEQYF.

The rearrangement links TRBV11-3 to TRBJ2-2; a weak D match, TRBD1 (7 bases). The CDR3 covers 13 residues. V gave up 4 bases and J gave up 6 bases, with 9 bases separating them. CDR1 and CDR2 from the germline V gene are SGHNT and YENEEA. The chain's CDR3 is CASSSRGAGELFF. The CDR3 DNA reads as TGTGCCAGCAGCTCCAGGGGGGCCGGGGAGCTGTTTTTT. The full variable domain, in which reference TRBV11-3 and TRBJ2-2 provide the parts outside the CDR3, is EAGVVQSPRYKIIEKKQPVAFWCNPISGHNTLYWYLQNLGQGPELLIRYENEEAVDDSQLPKDRFSAERLKGVDSTLKIQPAELGDSAVYLCASSSRGAGELFFGEGSRLTVL.

The chain is built from TRBV6-5 and TRBJ2-5; tentative D call: TRBD1 (6 bases). V gave up 8 bases and J gave up 0 bases, with 7 bases separating them. Germline V gene lookup returns CDR1 MNHEY and CDR2 SVGAGI. This CDR3 region has 12 residues. In DNA form, the CDR3 reads TGTGCCAGCGGGACACACCAAGAGACCCAGTACTTC. This sequence encodes CASGTHQETQYF.

V and J are TRBV9 and TRBJ2-5; D perhaps matches TRBD2 (6 bases). Trimming shortened V by 0 bases and J by 4 bases, and 22 bases separated the two germline ends. This CDR3 has 18 amino acids. Germline CDR1 SGDLS, CDR2 YYNGEE. As DNA, the CDR3 is TGTGCCAGCAGCGTAGGCGTGCTGGGACTCGCCGGGCGAGAGACCCAGTACTTC. It is translated as CASSVGVLGLAGRETQYF.

In this sample, this clone turned up a few times. The rearrangement joins TRBV5-1 to TRBJ2-5, with a weak D call TRBD2 (5 bases). The CDR3 is 15 residues long. Germline CDR1 SGHRS, CDR2 YFSETQ. Trimming shortened V by 0 bases and J by 2 bases, and 11 bases separated the two germline ends. In nucleotides, the CDR3 is TGCGCCAGCAGCTTGGTCACGGGATTACAAGAGACCCAGTACTTC. As protein: CASSLVTGLQETQYF.

This clone was counted between two and nine times. The genes are TRBV27 and TRBJ1-5; D is uncertain. This CDR3 contains 17 residues. The germline V gene encodes CDR1 MNHEY and CDR2 SMNVEV (reference sequence). Trimming left V 2 bases short and J 1 base short, with 15 bases between. CDR3 bases: TGTGCCAGCAGTTTAAGAGGAGATGGTATGAGCAATCAGCCCCAGCATTTT. It codes for CASSLRGDGMSNQPQHF.

The V gene is TRBV7-2, the J gene TRBJ2-7; 10 positions match TRBD2. Per germline, CDR1 SGHTA and CDR2 FQGNSA. The CDR3 contains 17 residues. V shed 0 bases and J 4 bases; nucleotides not matched to a gene: 9. The DNA of the CDR3 is TGTGCCAGCAGCTTAGCGGTACTAGCGGGGCTCGGGTACGAGCAGTACTTC. This codes for CASSLAVLAGLGYEQYF. Full variable domain (rest looked up from reference TRBV7-2 and TRBJ2-7): GAGVSQSPSNKVTEKGKDVELRCDPISGHTALYWYRQSLGQGLEFLIYFQGNSAPDKSGLPSDRFSAERTGGSVSTLTIQRTQQEDSAVYLCASSLAVLAGLGYEQYFGPGTRLTVT.

The V call is TRBV19, the J call TRBJ1-5, with 9 bases aligning to TRBD1. The CDR3 has 16 residues. The V gene's germline CDR1 is LNHDA and CDR2 SQIVND (reference sequence). With 7 bases clipped from V and 5 bases from J, the junction kept 12 bases outside the gene matches. In DNA, the CDR3 is TGTGCCAGTACCACCCCCGGGACAGGGAATTATCAGCCCCAGCATTTT. This gives the protein CASTTPGTGNYQPQHF.

The chain is built from TRBV18 and TRBJ2-7; 8 nucleotides agree with TRBD2. Germline V gene lookup returns CDR1 KGHSH and CDR2 LQKENI. V lost 3 bases to trimming and J lost 0 bases; unmatched junction nucleotides: 7. The CDR3 totals 16 residues. CDR3 protein: CASSPNGAGASYEQYF. CDR3 DNA: TGTGCCAGCTCACCTAACGGAGCGGGAGCCTCCTACGAGCAGTACTTC.

The rearrangement links TRBV30 to TRBJ1-2; D unresolved. The CDR3 has 13 residues. The ends were cut back, 7 bases at V and 6 bases at J, with 18 bases in the middle. Germline V gene sequence: CDR1 GTSNPN, CDR2 SVGIG (reference sequence). The CDR3 DNA reads TGTGCCTCCTACCCCGGAGGGAGGAATGGCTACACCTTC. Protein product: CASYPGGRNGYTF.

The chain has TRBV5-4 and TRBJ2-5, with D possibly being TRBD1 (5 bases). Trimming took 0 bases from V and 4 from J, leaving 13 bases between them. The CDR3 contains 15 residues. Germline V gene lookup returns CDR1 SGHNT and CDR2 YYREEE (reference sequence). Here the CDR3 DNA reads TGTGCCAGCAGCTTGGCCGTTACAGGATCAGAGACCCAGTACTTC. This encodes CASSLAVTGSETQYF. The entire variable domain, with the rest obtained from reference TRBV5-4 and TRBJ2-5, is as follows: ETGVTQSPTHLIKTRGQQVTLRCSSQSGHNTVSWYQQALGQGPQFIFQYYREEENGRGNFPPRFSGLQFPNYSSELNVNALELDDSALYLCASSLAVTGSETQYFGPGTRLLVL.